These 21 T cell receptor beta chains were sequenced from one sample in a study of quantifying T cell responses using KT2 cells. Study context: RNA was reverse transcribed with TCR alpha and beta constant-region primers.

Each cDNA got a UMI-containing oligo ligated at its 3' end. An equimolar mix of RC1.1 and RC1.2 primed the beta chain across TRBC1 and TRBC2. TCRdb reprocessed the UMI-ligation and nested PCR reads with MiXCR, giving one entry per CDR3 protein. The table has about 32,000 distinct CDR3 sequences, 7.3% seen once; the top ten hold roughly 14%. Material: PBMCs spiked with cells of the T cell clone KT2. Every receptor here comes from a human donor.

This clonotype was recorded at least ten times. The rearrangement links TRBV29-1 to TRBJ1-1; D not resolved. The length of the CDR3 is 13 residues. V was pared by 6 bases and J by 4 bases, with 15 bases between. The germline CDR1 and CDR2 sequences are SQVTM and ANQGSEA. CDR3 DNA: TGCAGCGTCGCGGAGGGCCCTCTCACTGAAGCTTTCTTT. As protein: CSVAEGPLTEAFF.

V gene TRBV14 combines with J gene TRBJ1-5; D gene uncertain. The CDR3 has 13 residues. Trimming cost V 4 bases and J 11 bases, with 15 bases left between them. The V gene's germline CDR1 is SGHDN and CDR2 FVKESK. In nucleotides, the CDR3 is TGTGCCAGCAGCCTAACGTTGGGGTCTACCCAGCATTTT. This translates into CASSLTLGSTQHF.

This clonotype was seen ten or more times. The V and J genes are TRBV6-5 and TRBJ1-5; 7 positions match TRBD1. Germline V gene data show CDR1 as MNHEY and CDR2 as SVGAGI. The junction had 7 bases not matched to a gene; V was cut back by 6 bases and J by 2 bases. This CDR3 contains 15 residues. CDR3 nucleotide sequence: TGTGCCAGCAGATCGACAGGGAAGGGCAATCAGCCCCAGCATTTT. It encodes CASRSTGKGNQPQHF.

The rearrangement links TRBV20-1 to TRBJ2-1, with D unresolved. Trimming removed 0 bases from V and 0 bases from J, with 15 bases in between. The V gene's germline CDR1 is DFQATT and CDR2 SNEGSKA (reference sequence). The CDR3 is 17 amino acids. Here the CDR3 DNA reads TGCAGTGCTAGAGACCCGTTGGGTAAGAGCTCCTACAATGAGCAGTTCTTC. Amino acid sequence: CSARDPLGKSSYNEQFF.

CDR3 amino acids: CASSYTDTQYF. The CDR3 region has the DNA TGTGCCAGCAGTTACACAGATACGCAGTATTTT. The chain is built from TRBV2 and TRBJ2-3, with D unclear. The germline V and J ends were trimmed by 5 bases and 2 bases, with 2 bases remaining between them. The CDR3 spans 11 residues. CDR1 and CDR2 (germline): SNHLY, FYNNEI.

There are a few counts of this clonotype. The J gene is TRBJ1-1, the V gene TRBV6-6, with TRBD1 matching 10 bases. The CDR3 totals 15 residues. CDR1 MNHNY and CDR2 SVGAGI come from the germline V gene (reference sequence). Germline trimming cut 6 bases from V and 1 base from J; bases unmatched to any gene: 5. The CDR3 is CASRTGGVENTEAFF. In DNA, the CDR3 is TGTGCCAGCAGGACAGGGGGCGTAGAGAACACTGAAGCTTTCTTT.

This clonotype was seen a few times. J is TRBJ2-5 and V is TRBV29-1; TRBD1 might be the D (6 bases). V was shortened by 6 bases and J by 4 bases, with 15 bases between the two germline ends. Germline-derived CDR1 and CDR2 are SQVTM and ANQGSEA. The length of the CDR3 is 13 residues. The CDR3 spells CSVQHLGAETQYF. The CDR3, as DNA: TGCAGCGTACAGCATTTGGGGGCAGAGACCCAGTACTTC.

This chain's CDR3 is CSATVAGAQYEQYF. Written as DNA, the CDR3 is TGCAGTGCTACTGTGGCGGGGGCCCAATACGAGCAGTACTTC. The genes are TRBV20-1 and TRBJ2-7; possibly TRBD2 for D (7 bases). The V gene lost 4 bases and the J gene lost 4 bases, with 17 bases spanning the gap. The CDR3 extends over 14 amino acids. In germline, CDR1 is DFQATT, CDR2 SNEGSKA (reference sequence).

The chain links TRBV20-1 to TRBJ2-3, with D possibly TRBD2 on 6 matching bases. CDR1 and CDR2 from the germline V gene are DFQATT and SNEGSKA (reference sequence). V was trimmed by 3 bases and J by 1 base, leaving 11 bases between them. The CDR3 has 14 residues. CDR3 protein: CSASQRRGTDTQYF. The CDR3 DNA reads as TGCAGTGCTAGCCAGAGGAGGGGCACAGATACGCAGTATTTT.

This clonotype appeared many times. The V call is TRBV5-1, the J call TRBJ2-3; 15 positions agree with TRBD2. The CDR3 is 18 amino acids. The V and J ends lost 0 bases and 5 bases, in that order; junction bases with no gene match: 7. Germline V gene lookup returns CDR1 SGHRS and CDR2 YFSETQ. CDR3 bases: TGCGCCAGCAGCTTGGCCGGGACTAGCGGGAGGCAGGGAGATACGCAGTATTTT. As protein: CASSLAGTSGRQGDTQYF. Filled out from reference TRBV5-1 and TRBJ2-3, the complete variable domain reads KAGVTQTPRYLIKTRGQQVTLSCSPISGHRSVSWYQQTPGQGLQFLFEYFSETQRNKGNFPGRFSGRQFSNSRSEMNVSTLELGDSALYLCASSLAGTSGRQGDTQYFGPGTRLTVL.

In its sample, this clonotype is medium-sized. The CDR3: CASSGPPGQRGRRQETQYF. DNA of the CDR3: TGTGCCAGCAGCGGACCCCCGGGACAGCGAGGACGTCGTCAAGAGACCCAGTACTTC. This chain joins TRBV5-6 and TRBJ2-5, with 7 bases fitting TRBD1. CDR1 and CDR2 (germline): SGHDT, YYEEEE. J was trimmed by 2 bases and V by 4 bases; bases with no gene match: 20. The CDR3 extends over 19 amino acids.

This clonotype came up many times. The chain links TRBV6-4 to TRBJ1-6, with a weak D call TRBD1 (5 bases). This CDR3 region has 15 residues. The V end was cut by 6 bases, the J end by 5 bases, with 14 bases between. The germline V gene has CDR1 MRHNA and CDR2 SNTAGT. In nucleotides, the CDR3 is TGTGCCAGCAGAGTCCAGGGAGCCGATAATTCACCCCTCCACTTT. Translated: CASRVQGADNSPLHF.

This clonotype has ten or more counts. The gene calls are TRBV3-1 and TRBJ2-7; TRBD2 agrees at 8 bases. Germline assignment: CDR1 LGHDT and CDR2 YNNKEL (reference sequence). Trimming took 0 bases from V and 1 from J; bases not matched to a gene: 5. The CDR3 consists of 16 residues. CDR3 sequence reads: CASSQDWERGSYEQYF. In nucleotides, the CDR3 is TGTGCCAGCAGCCAAGATTGGGAGCGGGGGTCCTACGAGCAGTACTTC.

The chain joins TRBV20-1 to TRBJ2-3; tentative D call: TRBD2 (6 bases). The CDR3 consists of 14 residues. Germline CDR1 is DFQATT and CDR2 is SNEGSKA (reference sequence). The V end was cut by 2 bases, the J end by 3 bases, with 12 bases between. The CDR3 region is CSARSGHETDTQYF. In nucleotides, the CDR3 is TGCAGTGCTAGAAGCGGGCATGAGACAGATACGCAGTATTTT.

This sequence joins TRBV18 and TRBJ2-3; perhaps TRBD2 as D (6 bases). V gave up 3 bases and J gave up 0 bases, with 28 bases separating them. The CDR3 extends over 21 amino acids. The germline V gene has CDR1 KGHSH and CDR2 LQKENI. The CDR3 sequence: CASSPLSGLQALPASTDTQYF. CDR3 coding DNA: TGTGCCAGCTCACCTCTTAGCGGACTCCAAGCCCTACCCGCAAGCACAGATACGCAGTATTTT.

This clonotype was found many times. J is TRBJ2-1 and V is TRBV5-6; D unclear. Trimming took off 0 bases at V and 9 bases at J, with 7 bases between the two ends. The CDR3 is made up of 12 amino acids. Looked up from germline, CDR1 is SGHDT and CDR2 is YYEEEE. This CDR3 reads CASSLGPLEQFF. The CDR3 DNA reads TGTGCCAGCAGCTTGGGTCCGCTTGAGCAGTTCTTC.

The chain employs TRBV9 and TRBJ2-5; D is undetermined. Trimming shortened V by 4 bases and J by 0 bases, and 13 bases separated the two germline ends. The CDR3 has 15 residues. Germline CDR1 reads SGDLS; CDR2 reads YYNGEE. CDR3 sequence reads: CASSPLGPYQETQYF. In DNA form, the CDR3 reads TGTGCCAGCAGCCCTCTCGGACCGTACCAAGAGACCCAGTACTTC.

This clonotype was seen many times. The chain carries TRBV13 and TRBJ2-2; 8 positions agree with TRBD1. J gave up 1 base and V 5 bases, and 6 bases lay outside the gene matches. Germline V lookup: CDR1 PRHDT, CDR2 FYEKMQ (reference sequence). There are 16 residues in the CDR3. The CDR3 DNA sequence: TGTGCCAGCAGCCAAGAGGACAGGGTGAACACCGGGGAGCTGTTTTTT. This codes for CASSQEDRVNTGELFF.

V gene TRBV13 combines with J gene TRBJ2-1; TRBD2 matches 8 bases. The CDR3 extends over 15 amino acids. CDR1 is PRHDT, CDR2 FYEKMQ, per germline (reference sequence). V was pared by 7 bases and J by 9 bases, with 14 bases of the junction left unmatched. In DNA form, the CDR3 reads TGTGCCAGCACCCGGGGAGCGGGAGTTGGTAGTGAGCAGTTCTTC. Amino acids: CASTRGAGVGSEQFF.

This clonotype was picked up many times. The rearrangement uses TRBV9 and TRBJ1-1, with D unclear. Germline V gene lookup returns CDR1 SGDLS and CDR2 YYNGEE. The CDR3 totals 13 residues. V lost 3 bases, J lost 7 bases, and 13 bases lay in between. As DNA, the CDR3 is TGTGCCAGCAGCGACAGCGTCTGGGGTGAAGCTTTCTTT. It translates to CASSDSVWGEAFF.

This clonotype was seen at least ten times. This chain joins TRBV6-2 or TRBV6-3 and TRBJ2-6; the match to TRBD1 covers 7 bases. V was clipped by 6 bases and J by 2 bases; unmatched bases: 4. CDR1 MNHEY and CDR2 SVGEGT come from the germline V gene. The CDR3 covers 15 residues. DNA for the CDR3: TGTGCCAGCAGCTTCGACAGGGCTGGGGCCAACGTCCTGACTTTC. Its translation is CASSFDRAGANVLTF.